The clone carrying this T cell receptor (beta chain) showed up just a few times. Its target is unknown. These data are taken from a study of response to subunit inactivated influenza vaccine. With 1 base removed from V and 6 bases from J, the gap between germline ends came to 3 bases. This CDR3 contains 11 residues. From the RT-PCR reads, TCRdb called clonotypes with MiXCR, one entry per CDR3 protein. This sample has about 620,000 distinct CDR3 sequences, with 12% found just once. The study, taken as a whole, reports: A suggestion made by the authors is that each seasonal influenza vaccination recruits few new T cells.

This sequence joins TRBV12-3 or TRBV12-4 and TRBJ1-1; D ambiguous. The sequence was obtained from a man aged 50 to 59 who received an inactivated influenza vaccine. Sequencing used PBMCs from blood, obtained on the day of vaccination. The CDR3 here is CASSLDAEAFF. The CDR3 nucleotides are TGTGCCAGCAGTTTAGACGCTGAAGCTTTCTTT.